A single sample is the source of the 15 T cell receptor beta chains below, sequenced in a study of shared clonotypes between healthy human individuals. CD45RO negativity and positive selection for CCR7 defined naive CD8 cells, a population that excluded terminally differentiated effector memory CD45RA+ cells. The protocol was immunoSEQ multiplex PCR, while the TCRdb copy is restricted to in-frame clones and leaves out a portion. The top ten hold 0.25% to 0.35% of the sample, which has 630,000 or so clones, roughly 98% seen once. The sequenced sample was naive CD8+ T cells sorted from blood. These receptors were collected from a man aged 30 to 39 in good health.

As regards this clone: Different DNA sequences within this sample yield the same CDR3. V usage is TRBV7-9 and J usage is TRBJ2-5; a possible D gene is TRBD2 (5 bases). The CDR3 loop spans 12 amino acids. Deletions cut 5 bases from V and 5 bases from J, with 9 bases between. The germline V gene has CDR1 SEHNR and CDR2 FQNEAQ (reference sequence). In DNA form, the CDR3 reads TGTGCCAGCAGCCCCCGGGGTGAGACCCAGTACTTC. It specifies CASSPRGETQYF.

CDR3 in amino acids: CASSTSTGFETQYF. The CDR3 DNA is TGTGCCAGCAGCACCTCTACCGGGTTTGAGACCCAGTACTTC. The chain links TRBV7-9 to TRBJ2-5; D not certain. Trimming stripped 5 bases from V and 5 bases from J, with 15 bases between. The CDR3 is 14 residues long. Germline-derived CDR1 and CDR2 are SEHNR and FQNEAQ (reference sequence).

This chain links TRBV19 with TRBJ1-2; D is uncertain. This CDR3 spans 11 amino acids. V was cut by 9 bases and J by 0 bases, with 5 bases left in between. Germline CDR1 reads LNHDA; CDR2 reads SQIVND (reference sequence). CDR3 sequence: CASGTNYGYTF. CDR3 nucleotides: TGTGCCAGCGGAACTAACTATGGCTACACCTTC.

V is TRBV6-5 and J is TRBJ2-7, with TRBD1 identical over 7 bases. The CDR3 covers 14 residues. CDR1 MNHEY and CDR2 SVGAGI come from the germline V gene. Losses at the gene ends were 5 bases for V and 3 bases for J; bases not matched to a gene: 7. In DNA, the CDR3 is TGTGCCAGCAGTCTCGGACAGGCCGGCTACGAGCAGTACTTC. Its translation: CASSLGQAGYEQYF.

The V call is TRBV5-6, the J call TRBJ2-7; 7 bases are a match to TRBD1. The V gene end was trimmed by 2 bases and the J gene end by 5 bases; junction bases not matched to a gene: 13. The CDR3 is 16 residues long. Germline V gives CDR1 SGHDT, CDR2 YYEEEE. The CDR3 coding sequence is TGTGCCAGCAGCTTTTCGGCCACAGGGGTTTACAACGAGCAGTACTTC. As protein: CASSFSATGVYNEQYF.

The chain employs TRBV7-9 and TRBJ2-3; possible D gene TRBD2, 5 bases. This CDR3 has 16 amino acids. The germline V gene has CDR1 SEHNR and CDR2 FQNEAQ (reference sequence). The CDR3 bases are TGTGCATCCAGCTTAGAAGTGGCGGAGGCGACAGATACGCAGTATTTT. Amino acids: CASSLEVAEATDTQYF.

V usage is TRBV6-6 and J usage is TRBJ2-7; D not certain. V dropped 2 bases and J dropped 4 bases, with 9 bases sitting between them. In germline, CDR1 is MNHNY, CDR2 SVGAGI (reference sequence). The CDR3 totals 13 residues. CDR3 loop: CASSYGRYYEQYF. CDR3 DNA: TGTGCCAGCAGTTACGGACGCTATTACGAGCAGTACTTC.

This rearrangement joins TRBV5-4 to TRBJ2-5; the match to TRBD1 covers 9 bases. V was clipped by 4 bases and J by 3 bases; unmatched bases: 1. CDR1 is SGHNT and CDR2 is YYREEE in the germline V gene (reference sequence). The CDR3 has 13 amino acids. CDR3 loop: CASSRTGEETQYF. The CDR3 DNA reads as TGTGCCAGCAGCCGGACAGGGGAAGAGACCCAGTACTTC.

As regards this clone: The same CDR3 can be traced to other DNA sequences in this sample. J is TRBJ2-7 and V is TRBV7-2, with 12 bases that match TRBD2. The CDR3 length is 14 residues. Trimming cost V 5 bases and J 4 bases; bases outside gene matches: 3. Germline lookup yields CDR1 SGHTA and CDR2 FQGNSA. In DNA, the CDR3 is TGTGCCAGCAGCCCCGGGACTAGCGGGTACGAGCAGTACTTC. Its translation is CASSPGTSGYEQYF.

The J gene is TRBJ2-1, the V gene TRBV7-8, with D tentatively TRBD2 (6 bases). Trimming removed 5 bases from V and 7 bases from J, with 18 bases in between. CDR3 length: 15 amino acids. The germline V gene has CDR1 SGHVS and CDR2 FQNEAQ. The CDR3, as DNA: TGTGCCAGCAGCCCGCACGGGGCGGGGAGGAATGAGCAGTTCTTC. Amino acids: CASSPHGAGRNEQFF.

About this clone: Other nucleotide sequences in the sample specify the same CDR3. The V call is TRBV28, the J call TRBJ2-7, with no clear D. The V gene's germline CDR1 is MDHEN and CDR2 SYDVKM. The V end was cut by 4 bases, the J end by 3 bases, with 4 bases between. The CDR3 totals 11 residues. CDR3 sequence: CASSSFYEQYF. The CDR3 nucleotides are TGTGCCAGCAGTTCATTCTACGAGCAGTACTTC.

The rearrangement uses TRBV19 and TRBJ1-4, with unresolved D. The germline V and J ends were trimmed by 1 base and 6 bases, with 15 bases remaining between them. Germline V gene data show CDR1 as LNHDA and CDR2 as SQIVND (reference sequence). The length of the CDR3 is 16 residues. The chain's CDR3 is CASSIVSNLKDEKLFF. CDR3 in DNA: TGTGCCAGTAGTATAGTATCCAATCTGAAGGATGAAAAACTGTTTTTT.

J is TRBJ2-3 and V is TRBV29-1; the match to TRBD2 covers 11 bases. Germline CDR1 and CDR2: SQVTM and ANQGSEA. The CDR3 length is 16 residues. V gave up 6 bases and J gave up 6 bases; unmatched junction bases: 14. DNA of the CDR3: TGCAGCGTAGTAAGCCCGTGGGCTAGCGGGAGGGATACGCAGTATTTT. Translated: CSVVSPWASGRDTQYF.

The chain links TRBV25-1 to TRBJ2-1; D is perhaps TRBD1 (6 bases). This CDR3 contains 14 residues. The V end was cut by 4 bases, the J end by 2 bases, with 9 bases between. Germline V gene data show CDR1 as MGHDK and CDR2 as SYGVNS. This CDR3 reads CASSAGQPYNEQFF. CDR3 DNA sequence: TGTGCCAGCAGTGCGGGACAACCCTACAATGAGCAGTTCTTC.

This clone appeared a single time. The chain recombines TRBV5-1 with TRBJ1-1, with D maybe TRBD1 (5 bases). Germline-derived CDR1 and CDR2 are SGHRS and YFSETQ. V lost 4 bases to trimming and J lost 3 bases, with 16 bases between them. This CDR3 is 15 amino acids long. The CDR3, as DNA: TGCGCCAGCAGCGGGACCCAAGACGTACACACTGAAGCTTTCTTT. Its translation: CASSGTQDVHTEAFF.